This T cell receptor beta chain was recovered during a study of blood T cell repertoires in COVID-19. The V gene's germline CDR1 is MNHEY and CDR2 SVGAGI. Trimming took 5 bases from V and 4 from J; bases not matched to a gene: 4. The CDR3 runs 14 residues. Only in-frame clones appear in the TCRdb table, and some are missing; sequencing was by immunoSEQ multiplex PCR. Of a few hundred thousand clones in the sample, around 86% were seen once. The sequenced sample was peripheral blood. This receptor was identified in a woman aged 25 to 39 with active or convalescent COVID-19. The J gene is TRBJ1-2, the V gene TRBV6-5, with 10 bases fitting TRBD1. CDR3 nucleotides: TGTGCCAGCAGTCGGGGACAGGGGATCTATGGCTACACCTTC. Residues: CASSRGQGIYGYTF.